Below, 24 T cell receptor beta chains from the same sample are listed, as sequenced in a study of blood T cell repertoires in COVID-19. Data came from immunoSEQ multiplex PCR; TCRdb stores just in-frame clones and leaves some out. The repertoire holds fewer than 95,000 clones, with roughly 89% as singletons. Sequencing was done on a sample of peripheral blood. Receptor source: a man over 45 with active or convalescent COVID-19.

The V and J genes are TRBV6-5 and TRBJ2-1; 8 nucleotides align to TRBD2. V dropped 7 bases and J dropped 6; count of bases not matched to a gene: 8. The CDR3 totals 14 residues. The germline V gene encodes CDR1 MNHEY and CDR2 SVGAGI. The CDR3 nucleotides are TGTGCCAGCACCGTGGGACTAGAGGGCAATGAGCAGTTCTTC. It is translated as CASTVGLEGNEQFF.

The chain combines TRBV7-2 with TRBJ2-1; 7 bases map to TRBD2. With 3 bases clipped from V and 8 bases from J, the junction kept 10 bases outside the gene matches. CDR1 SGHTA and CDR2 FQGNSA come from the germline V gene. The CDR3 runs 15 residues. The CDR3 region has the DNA TGTGCCAGCAGCTTCCAAGGCGGGGGTAGCTATGAGCAGTTCTTC. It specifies CASSFQGGGSYEQFF.

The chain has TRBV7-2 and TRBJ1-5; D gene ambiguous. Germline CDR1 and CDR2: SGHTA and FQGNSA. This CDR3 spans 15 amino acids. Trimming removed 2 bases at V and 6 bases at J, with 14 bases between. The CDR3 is CASSLSFGVAQPQHF. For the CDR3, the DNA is TGTGCCAGCAGCTTATCTTTCGGGGTTGCTCAGCCCCAGCATTTT. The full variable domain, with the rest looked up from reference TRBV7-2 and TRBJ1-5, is GAGVSQSPSNKVTEKGKDVELRCDPISGHTALYWYRQSLGQGLEFLIYFQGNSAPDKSGLPSDRFSAERTGGSVSTLTIQRTQQEDSAVYLCASSLSFGVAQPQHFGDGTRLSIL.

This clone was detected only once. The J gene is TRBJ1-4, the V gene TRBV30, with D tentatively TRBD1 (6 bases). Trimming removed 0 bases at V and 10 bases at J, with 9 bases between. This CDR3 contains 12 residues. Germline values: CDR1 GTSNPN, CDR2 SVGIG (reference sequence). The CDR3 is CAWSVLGGKLFF. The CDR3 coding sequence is TGTGCCTGGAGTGTATTAGGGGGAAAACTGTTTTTT. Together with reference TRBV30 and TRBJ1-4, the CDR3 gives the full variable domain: SQTIHQWPATLVQPVGSPLSLECTVEGTSNPNLYWYRQAAGRGLQLLFYSVGIGQISSEVPQNLSASRPQDRQFILSSKKLLLSDSGFYLCAWSVLGGKLFFGSGTQLSVL.

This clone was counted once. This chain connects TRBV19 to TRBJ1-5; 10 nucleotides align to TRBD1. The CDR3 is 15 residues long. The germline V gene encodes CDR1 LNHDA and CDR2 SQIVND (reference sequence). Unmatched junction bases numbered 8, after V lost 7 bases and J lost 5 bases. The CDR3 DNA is TGTGCCAGTAACCTCGGGACAGGGGCAGATCAGCCCCAGCATTTT. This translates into CASNLGTGADQPQHF.

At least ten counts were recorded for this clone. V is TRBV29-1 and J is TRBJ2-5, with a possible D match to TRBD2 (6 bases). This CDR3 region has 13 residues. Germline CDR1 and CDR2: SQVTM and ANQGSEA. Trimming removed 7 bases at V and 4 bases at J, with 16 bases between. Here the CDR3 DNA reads TGCAGCGCCGTCCTCTGGGGAGGAGAGACCCAGTACTTC. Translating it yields CSAVLWGGETQYF.

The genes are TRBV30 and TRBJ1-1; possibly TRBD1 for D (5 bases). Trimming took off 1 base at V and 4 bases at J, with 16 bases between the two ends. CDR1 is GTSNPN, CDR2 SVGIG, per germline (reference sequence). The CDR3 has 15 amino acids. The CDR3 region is CAWSGTLIRVTEAFF. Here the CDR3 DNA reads TGTGCCTGGAGTGGGACACTGATTAGGGTCACTGAAGCTTTCTTT.

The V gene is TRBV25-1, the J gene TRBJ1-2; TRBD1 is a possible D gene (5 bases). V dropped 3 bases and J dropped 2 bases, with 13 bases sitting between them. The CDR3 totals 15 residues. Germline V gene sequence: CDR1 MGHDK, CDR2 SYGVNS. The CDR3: CASSDLPQGNYGYTF. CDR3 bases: TGTGCCAGCAGTGATCTTCCTCAGGGCAACTATGGCTACACCTTC.

As DNA, the CDR3 is TGTGCCAGCAGCTCACGGACAGGGGGCGTCTCTGGGGCCAACGTCCTGACTTTC. It encodes CASSSRTGGVSGANVLTF. The J gene is TRBJ2-6, the V gene TRBV21-1; TRBD1 is taken as the D call from the table, unchecked against the DNA. TRBV21-1 is annotated as a pseudogene. There are 18 residues in the CDR3.

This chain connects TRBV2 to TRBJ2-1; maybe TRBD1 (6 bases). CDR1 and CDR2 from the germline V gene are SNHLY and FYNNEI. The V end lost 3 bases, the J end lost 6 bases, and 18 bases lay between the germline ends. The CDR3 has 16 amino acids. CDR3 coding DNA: TGTGCCAGCAGTGAGAACAGGGAAAGACTTTTCAATGAGCAGTTCTTC. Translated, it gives CASSENRERLFNEQFF.

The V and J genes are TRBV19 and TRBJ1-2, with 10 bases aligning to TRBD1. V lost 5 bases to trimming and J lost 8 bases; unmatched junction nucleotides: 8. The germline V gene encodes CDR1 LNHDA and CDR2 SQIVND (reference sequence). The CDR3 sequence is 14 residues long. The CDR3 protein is CASSATGGRGGYTF. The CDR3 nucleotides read TGTGCCAGTAGTGCGACAGGGGGCCGTGGGGGCTACACCTTC. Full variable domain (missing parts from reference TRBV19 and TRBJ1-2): DGGITQSPKYLFRKEGQNVTLSCEQNLNHDAMYWYRQDPGQGLRLIYYSQIVNDFQKGDIAEGYSVSREKKESFPLTVTSAQKNPTAFYLCASSATGGRGGYTFGSGTRLTVV.

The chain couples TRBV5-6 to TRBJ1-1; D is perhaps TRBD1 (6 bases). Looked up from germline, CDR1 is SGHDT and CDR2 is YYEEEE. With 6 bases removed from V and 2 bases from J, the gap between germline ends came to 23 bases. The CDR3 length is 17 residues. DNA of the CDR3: TGTGCCAGCATAGGGATAGGGGGTAGATATCTTAACACTGAAGCTTTCTTT. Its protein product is CASIGIGGRYLNTEAFF.

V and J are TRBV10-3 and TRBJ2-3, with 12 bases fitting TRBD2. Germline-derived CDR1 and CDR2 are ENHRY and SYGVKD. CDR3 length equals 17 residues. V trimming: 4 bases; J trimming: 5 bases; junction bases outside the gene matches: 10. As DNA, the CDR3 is TGTGCCATCAGTGGCCTGACTAGCGGGAGCATAATAGATACGCAGTATTTT. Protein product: CAISGLTSGSIIDTQYF.

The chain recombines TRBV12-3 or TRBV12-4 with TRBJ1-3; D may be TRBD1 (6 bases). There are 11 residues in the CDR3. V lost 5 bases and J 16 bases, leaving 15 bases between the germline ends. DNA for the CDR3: TGTGCCAGCAGTCGGGACAAGGATCAGTATTTT. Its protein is CASSRDKDQYF.

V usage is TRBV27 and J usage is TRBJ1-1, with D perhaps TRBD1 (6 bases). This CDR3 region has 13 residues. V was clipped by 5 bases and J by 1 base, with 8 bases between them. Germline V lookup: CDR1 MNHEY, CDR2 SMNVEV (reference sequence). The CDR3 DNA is TGTGCCAGCAGTGTACAGGGGAACACTGAAGCTTTCTTT. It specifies CASSVQGNTEAFF.

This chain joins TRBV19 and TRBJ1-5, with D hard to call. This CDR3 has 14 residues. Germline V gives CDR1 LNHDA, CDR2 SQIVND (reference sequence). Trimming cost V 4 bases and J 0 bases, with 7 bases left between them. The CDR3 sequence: CASSKAYSNQPQHF. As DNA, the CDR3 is TGTGCCAGTAGTAAAGCGTATAGCAATCAGCCCCAGCATTTT.

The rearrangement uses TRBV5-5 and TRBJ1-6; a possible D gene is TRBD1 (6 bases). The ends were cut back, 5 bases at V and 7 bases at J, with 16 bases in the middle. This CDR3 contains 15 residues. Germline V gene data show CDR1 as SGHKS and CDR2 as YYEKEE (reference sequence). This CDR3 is CASRAVGTKNSPLHF. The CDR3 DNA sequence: TGTGCCAGCAGGGCGGTGGGGACAAAGAATTCACCCCTCCACTTT.

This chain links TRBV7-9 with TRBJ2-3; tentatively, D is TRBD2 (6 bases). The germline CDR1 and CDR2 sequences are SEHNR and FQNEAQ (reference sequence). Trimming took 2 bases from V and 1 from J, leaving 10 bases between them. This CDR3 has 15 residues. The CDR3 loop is CASSLNPSGTDTQYF. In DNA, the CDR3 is TGTGCCAGCAGCTTAAACCCTAGCGGCACAGATACGCAGTATTTT. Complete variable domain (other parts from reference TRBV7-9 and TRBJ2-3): DTGVSQNPRHKITKRGQNVTFRCDPISEHNRLYWYRQTLGQGPEFLTYFQNEAQLEKSRLLSDRFSAERPKGSFSTLEIQRTEQGDSAMYLCASSLNPSGTDTQYFGPGTRLTVL.

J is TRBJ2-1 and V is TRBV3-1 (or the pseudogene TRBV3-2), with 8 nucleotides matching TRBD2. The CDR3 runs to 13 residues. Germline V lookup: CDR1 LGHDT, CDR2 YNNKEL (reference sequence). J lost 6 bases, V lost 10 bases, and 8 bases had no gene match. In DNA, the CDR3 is TGTGCCATAACGGGGGGGCGATTCAATGAGCAGTTCTTC. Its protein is CAITGGRFNEQFF.

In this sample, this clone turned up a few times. The CDR3 reads CATSAGPGGEQYF. DNA of the CDR3: TGTGCCACCAGTGCTGGCCCGGGGGGGGAGCAGTACTTC. The V gene is TRBV24-1, the J gene TRBJ2-7; 8 nucleotides agree with TRBD2. The CDR3 is 13 amino acids. V dropped 5 bases and J dropped 7; count of bases not matched to a gene: 6. Germline CDR1 and CDR2: KGHDR and SFDVKD.

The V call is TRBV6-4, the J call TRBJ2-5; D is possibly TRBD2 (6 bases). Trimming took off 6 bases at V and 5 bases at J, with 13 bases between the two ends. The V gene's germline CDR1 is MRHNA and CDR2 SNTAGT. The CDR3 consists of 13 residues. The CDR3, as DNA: TGTGCCAGCAGCCGGGACTCGGGCGAGACCCAGTACTTC. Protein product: CASSRDSGETQYF.

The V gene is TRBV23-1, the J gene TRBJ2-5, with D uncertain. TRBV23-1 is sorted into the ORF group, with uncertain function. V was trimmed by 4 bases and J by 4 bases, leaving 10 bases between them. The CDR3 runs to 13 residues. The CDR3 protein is CASSPGLSETQYF. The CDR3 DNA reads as TGCGCCAGCAGTCCTGGCTTGTCAGAGACCCAGTACTTC.

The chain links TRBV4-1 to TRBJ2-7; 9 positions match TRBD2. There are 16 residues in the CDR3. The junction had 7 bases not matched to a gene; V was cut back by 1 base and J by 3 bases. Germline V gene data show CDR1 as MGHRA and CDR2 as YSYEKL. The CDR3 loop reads CASSQGELAGFYEQYF. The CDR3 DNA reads TGCGCCAGCAGCCAAGGAGAGCTAGCGGGATTCTACGAGCAGTACTTC.

The CDR3 coding sequence is TGCGCCAGCAGCTTGGCAACAACTAATGAAAAACTGTTTTTT. Translation: CASSLATTNEKLFF. V usage is TRBV5-1 and J usage is TRBJ1-4; D is undetermined. V was cut by 0 bases and J by 0 bases, with 3 bases left in between. Germline CDR1 reads SGHRS; CDR2 reads YFSETQ. The length of the CDR3 is 14 residues.